The clone carrying this TCR beta chain has a count of ten or more. Its target is unknown. This specimen belongs to a study of blood T cells in healthy people across ages. Study-level points and caveats: Comparison with aged donors showed that long-lived donors had more naive CD4+ cells and higher diversity.

The authors ran a second PCR of 7 to 11 cycles using a sample-barcoded 5' primer and a J-beta primer mix. TCRdb ran MiXCR on the 5' RACE reads and lists one entry per CDR3 protein. The sample has 700,000 to 850,000 distinct CDR3 sequences, roughly 34% seen once. At least 7 million PBMCs were isolated per sample. The receptor was isolated from a man between 18 and 29 years old in good health. The source material was blood.

The CDR3 sequence is CSVEVTDYEQYF. The CDR3 DNA reads TGCAGCGTTGAGGTCACAGACTACGAGCAGTACTTC. The chain links TRBV29-1 to TRBJ2-7; unclear D gene. V lost 3 bases, J lost 3 bases, and 9 bases lay in between. CDR3 size: 12 residues. The V gene's germline CDR1 is SQVTM and CDR2 ANQGSEA.